This T cell receptor (beta chain) was sequenced during a study of chemoradiotherapy in HPV16-positive cancers. Study findings and constraints: Functional assays defining HPV-specific T cells used only two HPV16-positive patients. Candidate HPV-specific clones and E7-related TCR motifs grew in tumor during treatment. For HPV16-positive patients, expanding HPV-responsive T cells associated with longer recurrence-free survival.

Of note for this clone: The antigen remains undetermined.

Per germline, CDR1 SGHTA and CDR2 FQGTGA. Trimming removed 2 bases from V and 0 bases from J, with 10 bases in between. The CDR3 consists of 16 residues. Assay: immunoSEQ multiplex PCR; the TCRdb copy retains only in-frame clones and omits some. The table lists 16,000 or so clones, about two thirds of them singletons. The TCR originated in a human donor with HPV-associated anogenital cancer. Specimen: tumor tissue, collected from a patient who underwent chemoradiotherapy. The V call is TRBV7-3, the J call TRBJ1-4, with D unresolved. DNA for the CDR3: TGTGCCAGCAGCTTACAATGGGCGGCAACTAATGAAAAACTGTTTTTT. Translated: CASSLQWAATNEKLFF.